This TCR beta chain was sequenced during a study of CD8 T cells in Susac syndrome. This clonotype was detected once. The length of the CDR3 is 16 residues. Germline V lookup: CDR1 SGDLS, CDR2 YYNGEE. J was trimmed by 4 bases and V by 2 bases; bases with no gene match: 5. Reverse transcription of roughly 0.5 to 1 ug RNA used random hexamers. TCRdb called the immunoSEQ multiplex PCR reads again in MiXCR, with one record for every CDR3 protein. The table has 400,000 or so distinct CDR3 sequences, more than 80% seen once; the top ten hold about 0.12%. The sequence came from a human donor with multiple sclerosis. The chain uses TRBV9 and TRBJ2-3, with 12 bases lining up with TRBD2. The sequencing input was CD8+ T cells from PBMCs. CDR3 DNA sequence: TGTGCCAGCAGCGTCTCTAGCGGGAGGGCCGCAGATACGCAGTATTTT. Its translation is CASSVSSGRAADTQYF.